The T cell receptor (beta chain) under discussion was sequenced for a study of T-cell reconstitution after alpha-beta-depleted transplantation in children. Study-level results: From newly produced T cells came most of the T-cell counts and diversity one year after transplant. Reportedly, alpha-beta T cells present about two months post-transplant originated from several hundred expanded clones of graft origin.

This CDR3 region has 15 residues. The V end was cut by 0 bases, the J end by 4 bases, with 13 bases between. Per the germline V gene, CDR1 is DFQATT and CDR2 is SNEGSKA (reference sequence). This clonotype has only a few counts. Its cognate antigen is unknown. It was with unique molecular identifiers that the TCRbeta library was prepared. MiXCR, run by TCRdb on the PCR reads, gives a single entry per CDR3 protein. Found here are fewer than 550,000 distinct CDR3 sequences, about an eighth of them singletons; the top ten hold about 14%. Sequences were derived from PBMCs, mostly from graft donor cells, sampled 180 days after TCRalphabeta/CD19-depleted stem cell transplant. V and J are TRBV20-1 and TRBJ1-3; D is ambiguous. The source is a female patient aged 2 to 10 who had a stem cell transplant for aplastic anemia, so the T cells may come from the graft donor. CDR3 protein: CSARDGGLFGNTIYF. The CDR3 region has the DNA TGCAGTGCTAGAGATGGAGGGCTGTTCGGAAACACCATATATTTT.